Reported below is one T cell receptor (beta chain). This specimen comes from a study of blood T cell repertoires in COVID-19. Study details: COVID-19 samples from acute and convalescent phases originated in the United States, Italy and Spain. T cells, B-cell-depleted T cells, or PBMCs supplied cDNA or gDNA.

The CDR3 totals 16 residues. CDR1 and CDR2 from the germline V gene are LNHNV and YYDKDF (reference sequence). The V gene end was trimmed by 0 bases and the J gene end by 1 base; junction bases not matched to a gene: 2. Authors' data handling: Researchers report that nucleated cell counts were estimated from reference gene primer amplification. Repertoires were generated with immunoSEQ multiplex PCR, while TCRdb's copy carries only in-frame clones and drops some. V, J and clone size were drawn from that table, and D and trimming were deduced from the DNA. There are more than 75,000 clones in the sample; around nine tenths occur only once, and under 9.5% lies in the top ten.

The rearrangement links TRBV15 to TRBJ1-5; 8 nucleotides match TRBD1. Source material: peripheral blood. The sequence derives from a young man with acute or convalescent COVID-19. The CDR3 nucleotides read TGTGCCACCAGCAGAGATTGGACAGGGAGCAATCAGCCCCAGCATTTT. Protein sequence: CATSRDWTGSNQPQHF.